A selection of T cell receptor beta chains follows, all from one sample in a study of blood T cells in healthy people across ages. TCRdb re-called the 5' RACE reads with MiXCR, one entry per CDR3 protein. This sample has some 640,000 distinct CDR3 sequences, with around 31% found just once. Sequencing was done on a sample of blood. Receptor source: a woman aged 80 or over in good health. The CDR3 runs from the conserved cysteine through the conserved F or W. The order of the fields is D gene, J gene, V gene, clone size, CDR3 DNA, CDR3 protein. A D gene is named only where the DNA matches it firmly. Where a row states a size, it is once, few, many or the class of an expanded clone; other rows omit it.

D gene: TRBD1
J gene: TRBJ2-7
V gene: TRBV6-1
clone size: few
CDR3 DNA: TGTGCCAGCAGACCGGGACAGGCGTCCTACGAGCAGTACTTC
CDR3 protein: CASRPGQASYEQYF

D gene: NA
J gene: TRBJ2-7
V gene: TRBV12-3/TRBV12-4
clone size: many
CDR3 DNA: TGTGCCAGCAGTTCCACAGGGTCCGAGCAGTACTTC
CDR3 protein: CASSSTGSEQYF

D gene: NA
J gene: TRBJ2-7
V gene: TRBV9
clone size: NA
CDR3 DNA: TGTGCCAGCAGTCCTGGGCGGGCAGGGTCCTCCGAGCAGTACTTC
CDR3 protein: CASSPGRAGSSEQYF

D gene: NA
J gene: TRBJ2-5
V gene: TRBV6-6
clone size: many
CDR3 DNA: TGTGCCAGCAGTCCCGGACAGGGAGGGGCAGAGACCCAGTACTTC
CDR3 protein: CASSPGQGGAETQYF

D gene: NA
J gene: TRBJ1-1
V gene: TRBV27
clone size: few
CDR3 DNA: TGTGCCAGCAGTTCGGGGTGGGGGGTTCCCCTGAGGGCTTTCTTT
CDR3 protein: CASSSGWGVPLRAFF

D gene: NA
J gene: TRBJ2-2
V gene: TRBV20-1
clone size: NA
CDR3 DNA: TGCAGTGCTAGAGAGGCAGGTCGGGTAACCGGGGAGCTGTTTTTT
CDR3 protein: CSAREAGRVTGELFF

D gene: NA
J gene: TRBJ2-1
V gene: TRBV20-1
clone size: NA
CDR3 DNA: TGCAGTGCTAGTCGGATCTCCTACAATGAGCAGTTCTTC
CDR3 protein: CSASRISYNEQFF

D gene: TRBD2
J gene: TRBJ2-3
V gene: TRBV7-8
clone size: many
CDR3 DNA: TGTGCCAGCAGCCGAGGAGCGGGGGGGCCCACAGATACGCAGTATTTT
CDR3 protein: CASSRGAGGPTDTQYF

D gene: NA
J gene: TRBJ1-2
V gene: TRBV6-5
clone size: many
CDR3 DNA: TGTGCCAGCAGTGCTTCAATGTCTGACTATGGCTACACCTTC
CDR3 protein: CASSASMSDYGYTF

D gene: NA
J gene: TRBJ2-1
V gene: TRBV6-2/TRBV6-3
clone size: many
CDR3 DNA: TGTGCCAGCAGTTACTCCGGGAGTTTCAATGAGCAGTTCTTC
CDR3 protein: CASSYSGSFNEQFF

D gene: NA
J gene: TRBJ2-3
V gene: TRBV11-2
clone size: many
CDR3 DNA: TGTGCCAGCAGCTTAGATGGCGGGACTAGCACAGATACGCAGTATTTT
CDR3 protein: CASSLDGGTSTDTQYF

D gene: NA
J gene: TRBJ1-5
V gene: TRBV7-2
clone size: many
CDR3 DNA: TGTGCCAGCAGCTTAGAGGGCAGGGTCAGCAATCAGCCCCAGCATTTT
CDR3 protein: CASSLEGRVSNQPQHF

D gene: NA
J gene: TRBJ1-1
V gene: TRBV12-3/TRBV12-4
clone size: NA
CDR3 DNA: TGTGCCAGCAGTTTCGCGACGGTGAACACTGAAGCTTTCTTT
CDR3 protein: CASSFATVNTEAFF

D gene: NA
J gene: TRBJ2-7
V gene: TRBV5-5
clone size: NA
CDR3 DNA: TGTGCCAGCAGCTGGACAGATGCGTCCTACGAGCAGTACTTC
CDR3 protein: CASSWTDASYEQYF

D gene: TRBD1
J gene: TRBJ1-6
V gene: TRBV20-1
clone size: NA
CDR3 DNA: TGCAGTGCTCTTGGCCCGGGACAGAGCAATAATTCACCCCTCCACTTT
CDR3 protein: CSALGPGQSNNSPLHF

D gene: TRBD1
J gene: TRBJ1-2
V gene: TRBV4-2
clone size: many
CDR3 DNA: TGTGCCAGCAGCCGCTCGGGACAGGGGACTAACTATGGCTACACCTTC
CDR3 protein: CASSRSGQGTNYGYTF

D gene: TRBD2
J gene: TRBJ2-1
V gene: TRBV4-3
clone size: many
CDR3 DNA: TGCGCCAGCAGCCAGGCCCTTCCGGCGGGGGGTCTTATGAATGAGCAGTTCTTC
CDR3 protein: CASSQALPAGGLMNEQFF

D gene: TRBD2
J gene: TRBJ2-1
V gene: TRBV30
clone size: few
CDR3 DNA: TGTGCCTGGGAAAAACTGCGGGCTAGCGGGGGCTACAATGAGCAGTTCTTC
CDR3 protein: CAWEKLRASGGYNEQFF

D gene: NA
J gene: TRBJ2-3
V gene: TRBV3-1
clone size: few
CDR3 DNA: TGTGCCAGCAGCCAGGATGAAGATACGCAGTATTTT
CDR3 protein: CASSQDEDTQYF

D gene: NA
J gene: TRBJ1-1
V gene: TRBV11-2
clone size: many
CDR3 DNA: TGTGCCAGCAGCATTGACAGCGGGAACACTGAAGCTTTCTTT
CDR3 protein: CASSIDSGNTEAFF

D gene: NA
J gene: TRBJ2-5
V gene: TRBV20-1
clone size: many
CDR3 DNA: TGCAGTGCATTACAGGGATTTCCCCTGGGGACCCAGTACTTC
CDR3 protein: CSALQGFPLGTQYF

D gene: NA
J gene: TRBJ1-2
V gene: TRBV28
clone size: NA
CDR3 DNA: TGTGCCAGCAGTACTCACAGGGTTACTAACTATGGCTACACCTTC
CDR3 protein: CASSTHRVTNYGYTF

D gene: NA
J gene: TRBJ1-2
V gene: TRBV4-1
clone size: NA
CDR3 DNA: TGCGCCAGCAGCCAAGCCCAGCTTGATGGCTACACCTTC
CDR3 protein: CASSQAQLDGYTF

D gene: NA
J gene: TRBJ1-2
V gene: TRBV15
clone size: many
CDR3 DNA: TGTGCCACCAGCAGCCAGTCTGCTTATTATGGCTACACCTTC
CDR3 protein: CATSSQSAYYGYTF

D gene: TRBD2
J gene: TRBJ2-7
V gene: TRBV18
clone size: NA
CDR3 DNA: TGTGCCAGCTCACCGCGGGGGGCGGGTAATGAGCAGTACTTC
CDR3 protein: CASSPRGAGNEQYF

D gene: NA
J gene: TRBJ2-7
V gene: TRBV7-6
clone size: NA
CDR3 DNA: TGTGCCAGCAGCTTAGTGTTTTCGGGACCCGACGCCGAGCAGTACTTC
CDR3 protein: CASSLVFSGPDAEQYF

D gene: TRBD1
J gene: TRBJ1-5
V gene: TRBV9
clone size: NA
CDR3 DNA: TGTGCCAGCAGCCCCGGGGAGGCCAGGGGGCAGCCCCAGCATTTT
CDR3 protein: CASSPGEARGQPQHF

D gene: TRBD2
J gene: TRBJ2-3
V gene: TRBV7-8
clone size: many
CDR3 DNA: TGTGCCAGCAGCTTAGGGGGTAGCGGGGTCACAGATACGCAGTATTTT
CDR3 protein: CASSLGGSGVTDTQYF

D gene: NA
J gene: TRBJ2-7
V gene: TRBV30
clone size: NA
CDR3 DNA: TGTGCCTGGGGGAAAGGGGCCGGCGCCTACGAGCAGTACTTC
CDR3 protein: CAWGKGAGAYEQYF

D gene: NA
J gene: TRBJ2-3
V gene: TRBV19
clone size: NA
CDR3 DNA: TGTGCCAGTAGTCCCCTGACATCATCGGATACGCAGTATTTT
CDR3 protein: CASSPLTSSDTQYF